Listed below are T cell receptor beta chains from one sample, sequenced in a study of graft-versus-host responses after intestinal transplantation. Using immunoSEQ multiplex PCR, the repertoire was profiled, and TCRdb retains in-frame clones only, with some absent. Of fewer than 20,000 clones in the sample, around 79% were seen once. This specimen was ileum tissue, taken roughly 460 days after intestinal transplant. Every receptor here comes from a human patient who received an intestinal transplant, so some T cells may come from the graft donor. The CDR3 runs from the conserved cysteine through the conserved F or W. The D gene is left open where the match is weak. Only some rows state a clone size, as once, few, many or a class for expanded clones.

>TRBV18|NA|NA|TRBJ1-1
CASSPIQGSTPEAFF
TGTGCCAGCTCACCGATACAGGGTAGCACGCCTGAAGCTTTCTTT
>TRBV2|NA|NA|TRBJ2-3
CASSRLASDTQYF
TGTGCCAGCAGTCGGCTAGCGTCAGATACGCAGTATTTT
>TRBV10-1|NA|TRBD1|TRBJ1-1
CASSRGTGLMNTEAFF
TGCGCCAGCAGCCGAGGGACAGGGCTAATGAACACTGAAGCTTTCTTT
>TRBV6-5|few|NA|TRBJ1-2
CASSRPEVLTGYTF
TGTGCCAGCAGCCGACCCGAAGTGCTGACGGGCTACACCTTC
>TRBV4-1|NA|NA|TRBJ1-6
CASSHFALYNSPLHF
TGCGCCAGCAGCCACTTCGCCCTCTATAATTCACCCCTCCACTTT
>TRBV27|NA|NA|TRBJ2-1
CASSQGGHNEQFF
TGTGCCAGCAGCCAGGGCGGGCACAATGAGCAGTTCTTC
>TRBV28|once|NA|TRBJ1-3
CASSLWEGAGNTIYF
TGTGCCAGCAGTTTATGGGAGGGGGCTGGAAACACCATATATTTT
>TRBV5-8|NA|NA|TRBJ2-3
CASSLGWQKSTDTQYF
TGTGCCAGCAGTCTGGGGTGGCAAAAGAGCACAGATACGCAGTATTTT
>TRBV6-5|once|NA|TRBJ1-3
CASSTGRNTIYF
TGTGCCAGCAGTACAGGTCGAAACACCATATATTTT
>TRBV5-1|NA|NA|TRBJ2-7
CASSLGLTPRTYEQYF
TGCGCCAGCAGCTTGGGGCTGACTCCTCGAACCTACGAGCAGTACTTC
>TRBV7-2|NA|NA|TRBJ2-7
CASSFPGTSYEQYF
TGTGCCAGCAGCTTCCCAGGGACCTCCTACGAGCAGTACTTC
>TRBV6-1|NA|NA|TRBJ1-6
CASRIGTYNSPLHF
TGTGCCAGCAGGATAGGGACATACAATTCACCCCTCCACTTT
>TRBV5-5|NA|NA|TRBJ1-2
CASSPGAPGAFYGYTF
TGTGCCAGCAGCCCGGGGGCGCCAGGGGCCTTCTATGGCTACACCTTC
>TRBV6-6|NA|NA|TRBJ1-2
CASSPGTTLRNYGYTF
TGTGCCAGCAGTCCCGGGACAACCCTACGTAACTATGGCTACACCTTC
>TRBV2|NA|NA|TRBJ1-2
CASSGWGEYGYTF
TGTGCCAGCAGTGGATGGGGGGAATATGGCTACACCTTC
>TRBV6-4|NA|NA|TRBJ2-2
CASSDPLTPGGGTGELFF
TGTGCCAGCAGTGACCCGTTAACACCAGGGGGGGGCACCGGGGAGCTGTTTTTT
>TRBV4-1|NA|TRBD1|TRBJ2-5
CASSPPGQGWETQYF
TGCGCCAGCAGCCCACCGGGACAGGGTTGGGAGACCCAGTACTTC
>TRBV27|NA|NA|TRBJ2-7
CANLNTYEQYF
TGTGCCAACCTTAACACCTACGAGCAGTACTTC
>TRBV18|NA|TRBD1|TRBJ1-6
CASQGQENSPLHF
TGTGCCAGCCAAGGACAGGAGAATTCACCCCTCCACTTT
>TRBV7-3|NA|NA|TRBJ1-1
CASSTNRESTEAFF
TGTGCCAGCAGTACAAACAGGGAGAGCACTGAAGCTTTCTTT
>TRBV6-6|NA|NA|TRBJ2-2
CAIRGGSPDTGELFF
TGTGCCATCAGGGGGGGGTCCCCGGACACCGGGGAGCTGTTTTTT
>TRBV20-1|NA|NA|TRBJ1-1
CSARVNTEAFF
TGCAGTGCCCGAGTGAACACTGAAGCTTTCTTT
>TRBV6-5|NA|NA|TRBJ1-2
CASSHEGNYGYTF
TGTGCCAGCAGCCACGAGGGGAATTATGGCTACACCTTC
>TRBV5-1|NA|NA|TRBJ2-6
CASTSPGATGANVLTF
TGCGCCAGCACCTCCCCCGGGGCAACTGGGGCCAACGTCCTGACTTTC
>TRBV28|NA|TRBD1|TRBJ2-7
CASRPVTGAHSYEQYF
TGTGCCAGCAGGCCAGTTACAGGGGCCCACTCCTACGAGCAGTACTTC
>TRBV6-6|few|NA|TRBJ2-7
CASSYSTGLQYF
TGTGCCAGCAGTTACTCAACAGGGTTACAGTACTTC
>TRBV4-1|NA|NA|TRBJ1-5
CASSSGLGNQPQHF
TGCGCCAGCAGCTCAGGGCTCGGCAATCAGCCCCAGCATTTT
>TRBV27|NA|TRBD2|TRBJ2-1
CASHWEREASYNEQFF
TGTGCCAGCCATTGGGAGCGGGAGGCTTCGTACAATGAGCAGTTCTTC
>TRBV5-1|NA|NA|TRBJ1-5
CASSSLPLSGSNQPQHF
TGCGCCAGCAGCTCCCTCCCCCTGTCCGGGAGCAATCAGCCCCAGCATTTT
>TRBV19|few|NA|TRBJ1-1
CASSIIGFMNTEAFF
TGTGCCAGTAGTATCATTGGGTTCATGAACACTGAAGCTTTCTTT
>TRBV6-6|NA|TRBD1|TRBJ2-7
CASRDRDRRDEQYF
TGTGCCAGCAGGGACCGGGACAGAAGGGACGAGCAGTACTTC
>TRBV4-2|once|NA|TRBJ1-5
CASSPGTGMPQHF
TGTGCCAGCAGCCCCGGGACCGGGATGCCCCAGCATTTT
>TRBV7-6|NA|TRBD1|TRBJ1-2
CASSPFYRGGYTF
TGTGCCAGCAGCCCTTTTTACAGGGGTGGCTACACCTTC
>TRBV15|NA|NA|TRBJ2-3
CATSPNLDRGGDTQYF
TGTGCCACCAGCCCGAACCTAGACAGGGGAGGGGATACGCAGTATTTT